This TCR beta chain was captured in a study of blood T cell repertoires in COVID-19. CDR3 length: 14 amino acids. Trimming removed 6 bases from V and 3 bases from J; junction bases left unmatched: 7. In germline, CDR1 is SNHLY, CDR2 FYNNEI. The method was immunoSEQ multiplex PCR; TCRdb's version includes in-frame clones alone and lacks a portion of them. The table has over 150,000 clones, roughly 87% seen once. The sequence was collected from a woman in her fifties or sixties who had recovered from COVID-19. The sample was PBMCs or T cells enriched from blood (not recorded which). The chain carries TRBV2 and TRBJ2-7; 8 nucleotides line up with TRBD1. Written as DNA, the CDR3 is TGTGCCAGCAGGATGGGACAGGCTTACTACGAGCAGTACTTC. Protein: CASRMGQAYYEQYF.